Here is one T cell receptor beta chain with its context. Its antigen is as yet unknown. FACS was used to enrich TEMRA cells, whereas the CD8+ and CD4+ T cells were obtained by negative isolation. This entry is derived from a study of CD8 T cells in Susac syndrome. As for the study in general: When their blood was taken, patients with Susac syndrome were therapy-naive, taking corticosteroids, or taking intravenous immunoglobulin alone.

J lost 9 bases, V lost 5 bases, and 12 bases had no gene match. Germline values: CDR1 SGHAT, CDR2 FQNNGV. The CDR3 contains 16 residues. Study-wide points: Total CD8+ and CD8+ TEMRA repertoires contained 15 to 20 and five Susac-specific public clones, respectively.

Random hexamers were used to reverse transcribe the RNA input (about 0.5 to 1 ug). TCRdb redid the calling of the immunoSEQ multiplex PCR reads with MiXCR, one entry per CDR3 protein. Seen here are 120,000 or so distinct CDR3 sequences, roughly 94% observed once, and the top ten hold about 0.27%. The sample was CD8+ T cells from PBMCs. This TCR came from a human donor with Susac syndrome. V gene TRBV11-2 combines with J gene TRBJ2-1; TRBD2 matches at 11 bases. CDR3 nucleotides: TGTGCCAGCAGCAACCGTATAGCGGGGGGGCCGCTTGAGCAGTTCTTC. This encodes CASSNRIAGGPLEQFF.